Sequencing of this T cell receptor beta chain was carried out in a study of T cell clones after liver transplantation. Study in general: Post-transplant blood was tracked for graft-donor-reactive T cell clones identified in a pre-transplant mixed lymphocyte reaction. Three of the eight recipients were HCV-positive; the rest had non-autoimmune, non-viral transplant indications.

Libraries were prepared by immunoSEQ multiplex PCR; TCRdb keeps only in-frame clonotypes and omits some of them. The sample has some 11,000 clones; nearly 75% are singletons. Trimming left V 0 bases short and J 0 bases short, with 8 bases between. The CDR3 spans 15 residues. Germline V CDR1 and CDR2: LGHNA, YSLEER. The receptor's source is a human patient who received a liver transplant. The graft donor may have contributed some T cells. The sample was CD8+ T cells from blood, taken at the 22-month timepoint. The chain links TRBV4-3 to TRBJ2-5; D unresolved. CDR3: CASSQDGQNQETQYF. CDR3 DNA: TGCGCCAGCAGCCAAGATGGCCAGAACCAAGAGACCCAGTACTTC.